The 2 T cell receptor beta chains in this list originate from one sample, sequenced in a study of T cell repertoires in cytomegalovirus infection (dated by TCRdb to between 2018 and 2021). The instrument was an Illumina HiSeq 1500. Starting from the raw public reads, TCRdb applied fastp trimming at Q25, assembled clones with MiXCR and retained in-frame beta chains. Each CDR3 protein gets just one entry, which takes the most common genes and DNA from the rows behind it. The sample records 40,000 to 50,000 distinct CDR3 sequences, 20% to 25% of which are singletons. The ten largest make up 18% of the sample. These receptors lack a known antigen. The sequenced sample consisted of PBMCs, sequenced either directly or after in vitro stimulation (not recorded which). Source of these receptors: a human donor in good health (CMV status not recorded). Some clones in this sample may be carry-over from other donors' samples.

Ten or more counts support this clonotype. The chain links TRBV11-3 to TRBJ1-1; TRBD1 is a possible D gene (6 bases). CDR1 is SGHNT and CDR2 is YENEEA in the germline V gene. CDR3 length: 13 residues. V was shortened by 8 bases and J by 1 base, with 11 bases between the two germline ends. Here the CDR3 DNA reads TGTGCCAGCCTTGGACAGCCGAACACTGAAGCTTTCTTT. Amino acids: CASLGQPNTEAFF.

This clonotype was observed many times. The chain is built from TRBV12-3 or TRBV12-4 and TRBJ2-1, with 7 bases matching TRBD2. This CDR3 contains 15 residues. V shed 6 bases and J 8 bases; nucleotides not matched to a gene: 13. This CDR3 reads CASSLDGGGPHEQFF. CDR3 coding DNA: TGTGCCAGCAGCCTAGACGGGGGAGGGCCGCATGAGCAGTTCTTC.